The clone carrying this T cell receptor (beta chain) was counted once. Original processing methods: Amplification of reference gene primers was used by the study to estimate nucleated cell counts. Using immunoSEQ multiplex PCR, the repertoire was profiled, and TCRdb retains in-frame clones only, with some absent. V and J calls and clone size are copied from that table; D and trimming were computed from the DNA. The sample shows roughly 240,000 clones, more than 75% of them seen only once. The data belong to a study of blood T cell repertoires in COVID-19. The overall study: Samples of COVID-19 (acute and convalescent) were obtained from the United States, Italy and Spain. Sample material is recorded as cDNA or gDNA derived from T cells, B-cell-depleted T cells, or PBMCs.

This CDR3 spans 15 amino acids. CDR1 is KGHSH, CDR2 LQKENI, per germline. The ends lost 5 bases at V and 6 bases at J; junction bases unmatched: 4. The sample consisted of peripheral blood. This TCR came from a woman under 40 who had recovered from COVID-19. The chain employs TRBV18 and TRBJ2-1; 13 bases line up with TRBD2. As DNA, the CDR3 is TGTGCCAGCTCATCACTAGCGGGGGGGGCCAATGAGCAGTTCTTC. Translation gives CASSSLAGGANEQFF.